A selection of T cell receptor beta chains follows, all from one sample in a study of chemoradiotherapy in HPV16-positive cancers. Sequenced by immunoSEQ multiplex PCR; TCRdb stores in-frame clones only, minus some. The repertoire holds about 12,000 clones, with about 70% as singletons. This specimen was acquired from a patient who underwent chemoradiotherapy. These receptor sequences come from a human donor with HPV-associated anogenital cancer. CDR3s include the opening cysteine and the closing phenylalanine or tryptophan. D genes are given only for firm matches. A clone size is listed for some rows: how often the clone was seen (once, few, many), or a class if it is expanded.

>TRBD1|TRBV30|.|TRBJ2-4|14
CAWSPGQGGHIQYF
TGTGCCTGGAGCCCGGGACAGGGTGGTCACATTCAGTACTTC
>.|TRBV11-3|.|TRBJ2-1|13
CASRATGDNEQFF
TGTGCCAGCAGGGCTACCGGGGACAATGAGCAGTTCTTC
>.|TRBV11-2|.|TRBJ1-5|15
CASSQGLNSNQPQHF
TGTGCCAGCAGCCAAGGACTTAATAGCAATCAGCCCCAGCATTTT
>.|TRBV28|.|TRBJ1-3|15
CASSFQGGSGNTIYF
TGTGCCAGCAGTTTTCAGGGTGGCTCTGGAAACACCATATATTTT
>.|TRBV18|.|TRBJ2-5|13
CASSPGTHETQYF
TGTGCCAGCTCACCCGGGACACACGAGACCCAGTACTTC
>.|TRBV5-1|.|TRBJ2-1|12
CASSFGGNEQFF
TGCGCCAGCAGCTTCGGGGGTAATGAGCAGTTCTTC
>.|TRBV5-6|.|TRBJ2-6|17
CASSLGGTTSGANVLTF
TGTGCCAGCAGCTTGGGGGGCACAACCTCTGGGGCCAACGTCCTGACTTTC
>.|TRBV11-2|few|TRBJ2-7|14
CASSPRRGAYEQYF
TGTGCCAGCAGCCCTCGTAGAGGGGCCTACGAGCAGTACTTC
>.|TRBV7-3|.|TRBJ2-3|14
CASSNTRGSDTQYF
TGTGCCAGCAGCAACACCAGGGGTTCGGATACGCAGTATTTT
>TRBD1|TRBV6-5|.|TRBJ1-5|13
CASSRTGNQPQHF
TGTGCCAGCAGCAGGACAGGGAATCAGCCCCAGCATTTT
>TRBD1|TRBV28|.|TRBJ1-2|16
CASSSGQGVGYAGYTF
TGTGCCAGCAGTTCGGGACAGGGGGTGGGGTACGCTGGCTACACCTTC
>TRBD1|TRBV7-9|.|TRBJ1-4|15
CASSNRQGMGEKLFF
TGTGCCAGCAGCAACAGACAGGGGATGGGAGAAAAACTGTTTTTT
>.|TRBV7-9|.|TRBJ2-5|13
CASSPTQEETQYF
TGTGCCAGCAGCCCTACACAAGAAGAGACCCAGTACTTC
>TRBD1|TRBV6-1|.|TRBJ1-2|13
CASSDVLGGAYTF
TGTGCCAGCAGTGATGTTTTAGGGGGCGCCTACACCTTC
>TRBD1|TRBV5-1|few|TRBJ1-1|13
CASSLSTGTEAFF
TGCGCCAGCAGCTTATCGACAGGGACTGAAGCTTTCTTT
>TRBD1|TRBV7-9|.|TRBJ1-5|14
CASSFGQGGQPQHF
TGTGCCAGCAGCTTCGGACAGGGAGGACAGCCCCAGCATTTT
>.|TRBV15|few|TRBJ2-7|15
CATSRDLGPAYEQYF
TGTGCCACCAGCAGAGATCTGGGGCCAGCCTACGAGCAGTACTTC
>.|TRBV27|.|TRBJ1-2|13
CASSSATGYGYTF
TGTGCCAGCAGTTCTGCTACAGGCTATGGCTACACCTTC
>.|TRBV7-2|.|TRBJ2-1|15
CASRWTSGSYNEQFF
TGTGCCAGCAGATGGACATCAGGCTCCTACAATGAGCAGTTCTTC
>TRBD1|TRBV7-7|.|TRBJ2-2|14
CASSPGGGTGELFF
TGTGCTAGCAGCCCAGGGGGCGGCACCGGGGAGCTGTTTTTT
>.|TRBV7-8|.|TRBJ2-5|13
CASSLALEGTQYF
TGTGCCAGCAGCTTAGCCCTTGAGGGGACCCAGTACTTC
>.|TRBV4-3|.|TRBJ1-3|16
CASSQSLMGGGNTIYF
TGCGCCAGCAGCCAATCCCTCATGGGCGGAGGAAACACCATATATTTT
>.|TRBV28|.|TRBJ2-7|14
CASSPPQGSYEQYF
TGTGCCAGCAGTCCCCCGCAGGGGTCCTACGAGCAGTACTTC
>.|TRBV5-1|.|TRBJ1-1|16
CASSLDFFGGNTEAFF
TGCGCCAGCAGCTTGGATTTCTTTGGAGGGAACACTGAAGCTTTCTTT
>.|TRBV7-8|.|TRBJ2-3|14
CASSLGGTGDTQYF
TGTGCCAGCAGCTTAGGCGGGACCGGAGATACGCAGTATTTT
>.|TRBV6-6|.|TRBJ1-1|13
CASRQGLNTEAFF
TGTGCCAGCAGACAGGGATTGAACACTGAAGCTTTCTTT
>TRBD1|TRBV2|.|TRBJ1-2|15
CASKPGGGAQYGYTF
TGTGCCAGCAAACCAGGGGGGGGAGCTCAGTATGGCTACACCTTC
>.|TRBV5-6|.|TRBJ2-7|14
CASSGEGASYEQYF
TGTGCCAGCAGCGGGGAGGGGGCCTCCTACGAGCAGTACTTC
>.|TRBV10-3|.|TRBJ2-3|12
CAIKTSTDTQYF
TGTGCCATCAAGACTAGCACAGATACGCAGTATTTT
>.|TRBV14|.|TRBJ2-7|18
CASSLGHPGQSTFYEQYF
TGTGCCAGCAGCCTCGGTCACCCGGGACAAAGTACCTTTTACGAGCAGTACTTC
>.|TRBV28|.|TRBJ1-5|15
CASSLFLRGAQPQHF
TGTGCCAGCAGTTTATTTCTTCGGGGGGCTCAGCCCCAGCATTTT
>.|TRBV28|.|TRBJ2-1|12
CASNSRVERQFF
TGTGCCAGCAATTCCCGGGTAGAACGGCAGTTCTTC
>.|TRBV10-3|.|TRBJ1-4|13
CASRRTDNEKLFF
TGTGCCAGCCGCCGGACAGATAATGAAAAACTGTTTTTT
>.|TRBV10-1|.|TRBJ2-7|15
CASTTGTGVSYEQYF
TGCGCCAGCACGACCGGGACTGGCGTCTCCTACGAGCAGTACTTC
>TRBD1|TRBV5-6|.|TRBJ1-3|16
CASSLVGTVSGNTIYF
TGTGCCAGCAGCTTGGTCGGGACAGTCTCTGGAAACACCATATATTTT
>.|TRBV5-1|.|TRBJ2-7|14
CASSLAGVTYEQYF
TGCGCCAGCAGCTTGGCTGGTGTTACCTACGAGCAGTACTTC
>TRBD2|TRBV9|.|TRBJ2-7|15
CASSASGLAFYEQYF
TGTGCCAGCAGCGCGTCGGGACTAGCTTTCTACGAGCAGTACTTC